This T cell receptor beta chain was obtained from a study of shared clonotypes between healthy human individuals. A note on this clone: Its target is not known.

Some clones are missing from TCRdb's copy, which holds only in-frame ones; the method was immunoSEQ multiplex PCR. In the table there are about 1,500,000 clones, roughly 95% of which are singletons. Findings of the study overall: What naive subsets generally showed was a larger estimated richness than memory subsets showed. Of the naive CD4 clonotypes, roughly 5.5% were shared across a few donors. Rarefaction exposed incomplete sorted-subset sequencing despite large depth. When compared with the clonotypes that were shared by all four sorted-subset donors, the non-shared clonotypes turned out to have lower generation probabilities.

The sequenced sample consisted of naive CD4+ T cells sorted from blood. Subset here: CD45RA+ positively selected. This TCR was sampled from a man aged 25 to 45 in good health.

In DNA form, the CDR3 reads TGTGCCAGCAGCGTAGACGTCATCCGGGGGCTAGCGGGGCCAGTGATGACGCAGTATTTT. It codes for CASSVDVIRGLAGPVMTQYF. The chain employs TRBV9 and TRBJ2-3, with 9 bases matching TRBD2. Germline CDR1 and CDR2: SGDLS and YYNGEE. The CDR3 is 20 residues long. V dropped 0 bases and J dropped 9; count of bases not matched to a gene: 23.